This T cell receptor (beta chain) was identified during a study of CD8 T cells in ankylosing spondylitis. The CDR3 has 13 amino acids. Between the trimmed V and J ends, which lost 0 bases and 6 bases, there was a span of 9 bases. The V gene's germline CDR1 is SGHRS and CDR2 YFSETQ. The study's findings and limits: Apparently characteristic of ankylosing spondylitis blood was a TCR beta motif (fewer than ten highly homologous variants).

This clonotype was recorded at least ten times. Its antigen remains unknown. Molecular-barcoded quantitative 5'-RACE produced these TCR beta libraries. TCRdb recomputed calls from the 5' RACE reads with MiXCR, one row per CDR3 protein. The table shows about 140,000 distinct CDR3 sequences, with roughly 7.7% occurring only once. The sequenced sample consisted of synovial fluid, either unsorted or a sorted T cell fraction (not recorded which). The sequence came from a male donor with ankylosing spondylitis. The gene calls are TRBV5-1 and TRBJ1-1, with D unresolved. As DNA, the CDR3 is TGCGCCAGCAGCTTGGTCTGGGCTTCTGAAGCTTTCTTT. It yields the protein CASSLVWASEAFF.